Listed below are T cell receptor beta chains from one sample, sequenced in a study of cytotoxic CD8 clonotypes in ibrutinib-treated CLL. Measured with immunoSEQ multiplex PCR; TCRdb has only the in-frame clones, and not every one. The data contain some 130,000 clones, 75% to 90% of them singletons. The sequencing used PBMCs, collected after 24 months of ibrutinib treatment. The receptors here all came from a human donor with chronic lymphocytic leukemia. Both conserved end residues are part of each CDR3. The order of the fields is D gene, V gene, clone size, J gene, CDR3 protein, CDR3 DNA. D genes are given only for firm matches. Clone size is not always given. Where it is, it says once, few, many or a class for expanded clones.

NA	TRBV5-1	NA	TRBJ1-4	CASSLDGTTNEKLFF	TGCGCCAGCAGCTTGGATGGGACAACTAATGAAAAACTGTTTTTT
NA	TRBV5-4	NA	TRBJ2-7	CASSYWPYEQYF	TGTGCCAGCAGCTATTGGCCGTACGAGCAGTACTTC
NA	TRBV4-3	NA	TRBJ2-7	CASSQDWGSYEQYF	TGCGCCAGCAGCCAAGACTGGGGTTCCTACGAGCAGTACTTC
TRBD1	TRBV7-3	once	TRBJ1-2	CASSAKTGWGYTF	TGTGCCAGCAGCGCCAAGACAGGGTGGGGCTACACCTTC
NA	TRBV30	NA	TRBJ2-2	CAWSRDHTGELFF	TGTGCCTGGAGCAGGGATCACACCGGGGAGCTGTTTTTT
NA	TRBV2	NA	TRBJ1-1	CASTLDGYTEAFF	TGTGCCAGCACCCTCGACGGTTACACTGAAGCTTTCTTT
NA	TRBV9	NA	TRBJ1-2	CASSSSESNYGYTF	TGTGCCAGCAGCTCCTCGGAATCTAACTATGGCTACACCTTC
NA	TRBV5-1	NA	TRBJ1-2	CASSLNARQGDGYTF	TGCGCCAGCAGCTTGAACGCAAGGCAAGGCGATGGCTACACCTTC
NA	TRBV21-1	NA	TRBJ1-1	CASSKDGGITEAFF	TGTGCCAGCAGCAAAGATGGGGGGATCACTGAAGCTTTCTTT
TRBD1	TRBV28	NA	TRBJ2-6	CASSRAAGGLSGANVLTF	TGTGCCAGCAGTCGGGCGGCAGGGGGTCTTTCTGGGGCCAACGTCCTGACTTTC